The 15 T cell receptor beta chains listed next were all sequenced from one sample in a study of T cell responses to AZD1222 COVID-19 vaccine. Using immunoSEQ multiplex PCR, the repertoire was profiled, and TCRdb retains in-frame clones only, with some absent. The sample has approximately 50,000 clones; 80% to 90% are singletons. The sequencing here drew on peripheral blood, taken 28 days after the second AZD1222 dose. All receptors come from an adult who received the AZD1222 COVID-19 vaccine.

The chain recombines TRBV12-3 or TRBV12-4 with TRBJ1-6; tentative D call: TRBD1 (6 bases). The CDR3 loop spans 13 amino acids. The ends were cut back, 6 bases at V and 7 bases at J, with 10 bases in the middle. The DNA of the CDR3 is TGTGCCAGCAGCCCCCAGGGGAATTCACCCCTCCACTTT. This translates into CASSPQGNSPLHF.

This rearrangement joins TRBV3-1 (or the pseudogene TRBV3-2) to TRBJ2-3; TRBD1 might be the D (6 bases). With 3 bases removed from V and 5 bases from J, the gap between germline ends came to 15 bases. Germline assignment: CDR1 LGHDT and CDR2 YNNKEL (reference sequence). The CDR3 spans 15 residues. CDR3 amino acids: CASSQRAGAGDTQYF. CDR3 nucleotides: TGTGCCAGCAGCCAGCGGGCAGGGGCGGGAGATACGCAGTATTTT.

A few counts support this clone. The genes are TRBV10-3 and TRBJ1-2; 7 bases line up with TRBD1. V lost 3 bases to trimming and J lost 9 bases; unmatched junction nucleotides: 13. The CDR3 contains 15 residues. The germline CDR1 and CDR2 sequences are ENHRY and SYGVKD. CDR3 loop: CAISETRDSDKSYTF. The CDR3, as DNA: TGTGCCATCAGTGAAACTCGGGACAGCGATAAGAGCTACACCTTC.

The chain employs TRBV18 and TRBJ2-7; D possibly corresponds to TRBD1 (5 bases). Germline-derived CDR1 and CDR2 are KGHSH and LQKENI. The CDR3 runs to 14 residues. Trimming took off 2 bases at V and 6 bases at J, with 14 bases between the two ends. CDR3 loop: CASSPDSPIGEQYF. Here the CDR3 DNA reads TGTGCCAGCTCACCAGACAGTCCTATCGGCGAGCAGTACTTC.

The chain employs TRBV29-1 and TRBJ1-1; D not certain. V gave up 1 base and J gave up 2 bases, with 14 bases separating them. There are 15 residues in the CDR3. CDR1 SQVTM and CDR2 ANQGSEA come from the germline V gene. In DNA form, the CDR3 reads TGCAGCGTTGAAGTTGGGAACGCGGTTAACACTGAAGCTTTCTTT. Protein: CSVEVGNAVNTEAFF. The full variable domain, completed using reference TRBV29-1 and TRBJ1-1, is SAVISQKPSRDICQRGTSLTIQCQVDSQVTMMFWYRQQPGQSLTLIATANQGSEATYESGFVIDKFPISRPNLTFSTLTVSNMSPEDSSIYLCSVEVGNAVNTEAFFGQGTRLTVV.

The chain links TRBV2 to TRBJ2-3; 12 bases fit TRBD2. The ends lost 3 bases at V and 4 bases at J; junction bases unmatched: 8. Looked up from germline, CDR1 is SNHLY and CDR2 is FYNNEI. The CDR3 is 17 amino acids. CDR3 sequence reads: CASSEWTSGMGADTQYF. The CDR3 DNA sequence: TGTGCCAGCAGTGAGTGGACTAGCGGGATGGGCGCAGATACGCAGTATTTT.

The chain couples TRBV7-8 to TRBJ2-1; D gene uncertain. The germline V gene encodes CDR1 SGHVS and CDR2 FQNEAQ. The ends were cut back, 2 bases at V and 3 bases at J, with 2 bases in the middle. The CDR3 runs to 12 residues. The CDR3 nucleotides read TGTGCCAGCAGCTTAATCTACAATGAGCAGTTCTTC. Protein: CASSLIYNEQFF.

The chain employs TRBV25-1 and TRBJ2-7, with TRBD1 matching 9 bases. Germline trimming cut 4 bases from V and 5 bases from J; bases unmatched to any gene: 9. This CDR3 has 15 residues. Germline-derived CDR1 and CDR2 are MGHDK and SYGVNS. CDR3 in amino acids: CASSGPGTGTDEQYF. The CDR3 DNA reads TGTGCCAGCAGTGGCCCCGGGACAGGGACCGACGAGCAGTACTTC.

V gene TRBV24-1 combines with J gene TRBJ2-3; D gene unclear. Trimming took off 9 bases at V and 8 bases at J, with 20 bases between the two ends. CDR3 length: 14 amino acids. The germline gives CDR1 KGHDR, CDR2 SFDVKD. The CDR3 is CATHKVFTDSTQYF. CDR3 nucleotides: TGTGCCACCCACAAGGTGTTTACAGATTCTACGCAGTATTTT.

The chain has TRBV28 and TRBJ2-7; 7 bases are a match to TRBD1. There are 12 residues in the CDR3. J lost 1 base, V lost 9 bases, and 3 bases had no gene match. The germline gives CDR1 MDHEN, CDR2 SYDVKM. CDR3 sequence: CASMTGSYEQYF. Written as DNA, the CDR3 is TGTGCCAGTATGACAGGGTCCTACGAGCAGTACTTC.

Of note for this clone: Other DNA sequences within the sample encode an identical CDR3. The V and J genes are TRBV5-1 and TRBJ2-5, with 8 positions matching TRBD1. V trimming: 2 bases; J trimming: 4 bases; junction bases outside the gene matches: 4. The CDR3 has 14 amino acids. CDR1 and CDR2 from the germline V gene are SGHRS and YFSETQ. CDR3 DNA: TGCGCCAGCAGCTTTGGACAGGGACGAGAGACCCAGTACTTC. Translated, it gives CASSFGQGRETQYF.

CDR3 nucleotides: TGTGCCAGCAGTCCATTTACCCGGGACGGATCCTACGAGCAGTACTTC. As protein: CASSPFTRDGSYEQYF. This chain uses TRBV28 with TRBJ2-7; D might be TRBD1 or TRBD2, each matching 5 bases. The CDR3 runs 16 residues. The germline CDR1 and CDR2 sequences are MDHEN and SYDVKM. V was pared by 5 bases and J by 1 base, with 18 bases between.

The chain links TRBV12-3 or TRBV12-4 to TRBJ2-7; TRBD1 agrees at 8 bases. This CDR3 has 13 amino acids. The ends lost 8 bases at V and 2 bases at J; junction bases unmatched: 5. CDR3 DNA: TGTGCCAGCCGGACAGGGCAGGCCTACGAGCAGTACTTC. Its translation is CASRTGQAYEQYF.

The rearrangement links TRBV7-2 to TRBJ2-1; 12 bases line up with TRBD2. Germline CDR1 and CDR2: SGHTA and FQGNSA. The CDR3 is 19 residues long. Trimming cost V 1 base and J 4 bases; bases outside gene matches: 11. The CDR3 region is CASSLDPQASGRVYNEQFF. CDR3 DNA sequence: TGTGCCAGCAGCTTAGACCCACAGGCTAGCGGGAGGGTATACAATGAGCAGTTCTTC.

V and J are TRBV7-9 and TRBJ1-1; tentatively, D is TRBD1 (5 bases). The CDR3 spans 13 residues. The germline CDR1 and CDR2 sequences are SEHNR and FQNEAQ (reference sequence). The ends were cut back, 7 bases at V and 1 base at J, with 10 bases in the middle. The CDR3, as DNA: TGTGCCAGCATGCTAGGGGCGAACACTGAAGCTTTCTTT. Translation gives CASMLGANTEAFF.